This TCR beta chain is from a study of identical twins. Study outcomes and limitations: Out-of-frame TCR alpha sharing observed in monozygotic twins exceeded model estimates.

TCRdb reprocessed the 5' RACE reads via MiXCR and lists one record per CDR3 protein. In the table there are around 300,000 distinct CDR3 sequences, about 8.9% of which are singletons. All donors comprised healthy Caucasians. This clonotype was recorded at least ten times. The antigen is not known. This CDR3 is built from 13 residues. V gave up 4 bases and J gave up 6 bases; unmatched junction bases: 3. Germline CDR1 SGHRS, CDR2 YFSETQ. The same specimen was also included in a second study, on yellow fever vaccine responses in identical twins.

The chain combines TRBV5-1 with TRBJ2-3; 9 bases fit TRBD1. Material for sequencing was memory (CD45RO+) T cells sorted from blood. This clonotype was sampled from a woman under 30 in good health. The CDR3 bases are TGCGCCAGCAGCGGCGGACAGGGGGATACGCAGTATTTT. Its translation: CASSGGQGDTQYF.